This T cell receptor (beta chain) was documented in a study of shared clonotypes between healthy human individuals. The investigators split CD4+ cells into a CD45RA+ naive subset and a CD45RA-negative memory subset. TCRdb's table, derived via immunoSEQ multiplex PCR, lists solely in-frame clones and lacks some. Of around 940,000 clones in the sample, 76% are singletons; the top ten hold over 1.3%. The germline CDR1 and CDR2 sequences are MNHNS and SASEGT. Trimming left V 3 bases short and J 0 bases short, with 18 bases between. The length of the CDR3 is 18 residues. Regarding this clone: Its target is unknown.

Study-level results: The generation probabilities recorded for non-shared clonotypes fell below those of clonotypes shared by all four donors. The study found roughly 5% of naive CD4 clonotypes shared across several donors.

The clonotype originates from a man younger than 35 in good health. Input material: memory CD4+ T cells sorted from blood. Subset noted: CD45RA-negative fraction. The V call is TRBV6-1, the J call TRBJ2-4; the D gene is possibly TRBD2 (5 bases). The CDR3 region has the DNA TGTGCCAGCAGTGAGAGGGTTCAAGGGATAGTAGCCAAAAACATTCAGTACTTC. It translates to CASSERVQGIVAKNIQYF.